A selection of T cell receptor beta chains follows, all from one sample in a study of control samples from healthy donors and cancer patients. Libraries were prepared by immunoSEQ multiplex PCR; TCRdb keeps only in-frame clonotypes and omits some of them. The table has around 250,000 clones, more than 65% seen once. The sequenced material came from PBMCs. These receptors came from a woman aged 60-75 years with lung cancer. Both conserved end residues are part of each CDR3. A D gene is named only where the DNA matches it firmly. Clone size is given for some rows only: seen once, a few or many times, or a class if the clone is expanded.

D gene	J gene	V gene	clone size	CDR3 DNA	CDR3 protein
TRBD1	TRBJ2-3	TRBV19	NA	TGTGCCAGTAGTATATGGGGGACAGGTCTGGGGAATACGCAGTATTTT	CASSIWGTGLGNTQYF
NA	TRBJ2-5	TRBV6-5	NA	TGTGCCAGCAGTTACTCGGGGGTTTTAGAGACCCAGTACTTC	CASSYSGVLETQYF
TRBD1	TRBJ1-5	TRBV19	NA	TGTGCCAGTAGTCTTTCGACAGGGAGGAGACAGCCCCAGCATTTT	CASSLSTGRRQPQHF
TRBD1	TRBJ1-6	TRBV6-5	once	TGTGCCACGAGGGGGCTGGGCTCACCCCTCCACTTT	CATRGLGSPLHF
NA	TRBJ1-2	TRBV9	NA	TGTGCCAGCAGCGTAGGTCCCGCTCAGGCGAACTATGGCTACACCTTC	CASSVGPAQANYGYTF
NA	TRBJ1-5	TRBV27	NA	TGTGCCAGCAGTTCTTCCCCGGACGGTAGCAATCAGCCCCAGCATTTT	CASSSSPDGSNQPQHF
TRBD2	TRBJ2-1	TRBV6-4	NA	TGTGCCAGCAGTGTAGCGGGAGCCAATTACAATGAGCAGTTCTTC	CASSVAGANYNEQFF
NA	TRBJ2-3	TRBV19	once	TGTGCCAGTAGTATCGCGGGTACAGATACGCAGTATTTT	CASSIAGTDTQYF
NA	TRBJ2-1	TRBV21-1	NA	TGTGCCAGCAGCAAATCAACTAGCGGGAGTAGTAACCATGAGCAGTTCTTC	CASSKSTSGSSNHEQFF
NA	TRBJ2-1	TRBV7-2	NA	TGTGCCAGCAGCCAAGGAGCGGGTACCTACAATGAGCAGTTCTTC	CASSQGAGTYNEQFF